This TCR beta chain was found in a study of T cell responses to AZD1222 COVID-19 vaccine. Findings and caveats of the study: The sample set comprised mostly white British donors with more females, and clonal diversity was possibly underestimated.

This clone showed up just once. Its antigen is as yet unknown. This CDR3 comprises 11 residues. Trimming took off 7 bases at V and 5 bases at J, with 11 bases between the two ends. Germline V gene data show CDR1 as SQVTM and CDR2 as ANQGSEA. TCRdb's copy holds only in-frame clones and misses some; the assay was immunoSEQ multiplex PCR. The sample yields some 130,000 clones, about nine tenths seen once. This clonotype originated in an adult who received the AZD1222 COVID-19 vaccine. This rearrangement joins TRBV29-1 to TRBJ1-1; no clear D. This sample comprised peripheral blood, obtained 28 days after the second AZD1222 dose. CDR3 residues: CSGMVQTEAFF. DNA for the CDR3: TGCAGCGGGATGGTCCAGACTGAAGCTTTCTTT.